These T cell receptor beta chains were read from a single sample in a study of T-cell reconstitution after alpha-beta-depleted transplantation in children. Using its own MiXCR run on the PCR reads, TCRdb lists one record per CDR3 protein. There are more than 120,000 distinct CDR3 sequences in the sample; roughly 9% occur only once, and 15% to 20% lies in the top ten. Here the sequenced sample was PBMCs, mostly from graft donor cells, taken 180 days after TCRalphabeta/CD19-depleted stem cell transplant. Every receptor here comes from a female patient aged 2-15 years who had a stem cell transplant for congenital amegakaryocytic thrombocytopenia, so the T cells may come from the graft donor. Each CDR3 is given with its conserved first and last residue. D genes are given only for firm matches. Part of the rows lack a size; the others show once, few, many or a class for expanded clones.

j_call: TRBJ2-1; d_call: NA; v_call: TRBV28; clone_size: many; cdr3_aa: CASSFGEQFF; cdr3_nt: TGTGCCAGCAGTTTTGGTGAGCAGTTCTTC
j_call: TRBJ2-3; d_call: NA; v_call: TRBV4-3; clone_size: many; cdr3_aa: CASSQDKVRHGTQYF; cdr3_nt: TGCGCCAGCAGCCAAGATAAGGTCCGGCACGGTACGCAGTATTTT
j_call: TRBJ1-4; d_call: NA; v_call: TRBV7-8; clone_size: many; cdr3_aa: CASSLEVRKLFF; cdr3_nt: TGTGCCAGCAGCTTAGAGGTCCGAAAACTGTTTTTT
j_call: TRBJ2-2; d_call: NA; v_call: TRBV11-2; clone_size: many; cdr3_aa: CASSFARAVTGELFF; cdr3_nt: TGTGCCAGCAGCTTCGCCCGGGCGGTCACCGGGGAGCTGTTTTTT
j_call: TRBJ1-2; d_call: NA; v_call: TRBV28; clone_size: many; cdr3_aa: CASSPPGGGYTF; cdr3_nt: TGTGCCAGCAGTCCCCCTGGGGGTGGCTACACCTTC
j_call: TRBJ2-6; d_call: NA; v_call: TRBV6-2/TRBV6-3; clone_size: NA; cdr3_aa: CASSYTVSVIPSPGANVLTF; cdr3_nt: TGTGCCAGCAGTTACACTGTCTCGGTCATCCCCTCTCCTGGGGCCAACGTCCTGACTTTC
j_call: TRBJ2-5; d_call: NA; v_call: TRBV3-1; clone_size: few; cdr3_aa: CASSHVLQETQYF; cdr3_nt: TGTGCCAGCAGCCACGTCCTCCAAGAGACCCAGTACTTC
j_call: TRBJ1-5; d_call: TRBD1; v_call: TRBV9; clone_size: many; cdr3_aa: CASSATGGAQPQHF; cdr3_nt: TGTGCCAGCAGCGCAACAGGGGGGGCGCAGCCCCAGCATTTT
j_call: TRBJ2-3; d_call: TRBD2; v_call: TRBV20-1; clone_size: few; cdr3_aa: CSAPRDPGLAVSTDTQYF; cdr3_nt: TGCAGTGCTCCCAGAGACCCGGGACTAGCGGTTAGCACAGATACGCAGTATTTT
j_call: TRBJ2-5; d_call: TRBD2; v_call: TRBV20-1; clone_size: many; cdr3_aa: CSAHPGGPQETQYF; cdr3_nt: TGCAGTGCTCACCCGGGGGGGCCCCAAGAGACCCAGTACTTC
j_call: TRBJ1-4; d_call: NA; v_call: TRBV28; clone_size: NA; cdr3_aa: CASSSGPIREKLFF; cdr3_nt: TGTGCCAGCAGTTCGGGGCCTATTCGAGAAAAACTGTTTTTT
j_call: TRBJ2-7; d_call: TRBD2; v_call: TRBV7-2; clone_size: many; cdr3_aa: CASSLGPSGTNYEQYF; cdr3_nt: TGTGCCAGCAGCTTAGGTCCTAGCGGGACCAACTACGAGCAGTACTTC
j_call: TRBJ1-2; d_call: NA; v_call: TRBV28; clone_size: many; cdr3_aa: CASSPTGVQRRGGYTF; cdr3_nt: TGTGCCAGCAGTCCCACGGGAGTGCAGAGAAGGGGTGGCTACACCTTC
j_call: TRBJ2-3; d_call: NA; v_call: TRBV12-3/TRBV12-4; clone_size: NA; cdr3_aa: CASRTRGLTDTQYF; cdr3_nt: TGTGCCAGCAGAACGCGGGGCCTCACAGATACGCAGTATTTT
j_call: TRBJ2-5; d_call: NA; v_call: TRBV5-1; clone_size: many; cdr3_aa: CASSSDETQYF; cdr3_nt: TGCGCCAGCAGCTCGGACGAGACCCAGTACTTC
j_call: TRBJ2-2; d_call: TRBD1; v_call: TRBV5-1; clone_size: many; cdr3_aa: CASSVRQGTTGELFF; cdr3_nt: TGCGCCAGCAGCGTAAGACAGGGGACCACCGGGGAGCTGTTTTTT
j_call: TRBJ2-1; d_call: TRBD1; v_call: TRBV5-6; clone_size: few; cdr3_aa: CASSFFDRGPDEQFF; cdr3_nt: TGTGCCAGCAGCTTTTTTGACAGGGGTCCCGATGAGCAGTTCTTC
j_call: TRBJ1-1; d_call: TRBD1; v_call: TRBV29-1; clone_size: many; cdr3_aa: CSGSPGSGGNTEAFF; cdr3_nt: TGCAGCGGCTCTCCGGGTTCAGGGGGCAACACTGAAGCTTTCTTT
j_call: TRBJ1-1; d_call: NA; v_call: TRBV7-2; clone_size: few; cdr3_aa: CASSLGGAATEAFF; cdr3_nt: TGTGCCAGCAGCCTAGGGGGAGCGGCCACTGAAGCTTTCTTT
j_call: TRBJ2-1; d_call: NA; v_call: TRBV7-2; clone_size: many; cdr3_aa: CASSLFASSYNEQFF; cdr3_nt: TGTGCCAGCAGCTTATTCGCTAGCTCCTACAATGAGCAGTTCTTC
j_call: TRBJ2-1; d_call: NA; v_call: TRBV13; clone_size: many; cdr3_aa: CASRARGGSDNEQFF; cdr3_nt: TGTGCCAGCAGGGCTAGGGGGGGGAGCGACAATGAGCAGTTCTTC
j_call: TRBJ1-1; d_call: NA; v_call: TRBV4-3; clone_size: NA; cdr3_aa: CASSQVRGAKGYTEAFF; cdr3_nt: TGCGCCAGCAGCCAAGTGCGGGGGGCGAAAGGTTACACTGAAGCTTTCTTT